These 6 T cell receptor beta chains were sequenced from one sample in a study of T cell responses to AZD1222 COVID-19 vaccine. Libraries were prepared by immunoSEQ multiplex PCR; TCRdb keeps only in-frame clonotypes and omits some of them. This table has around 89,000 clones, around 89% appearing once. The sample here was peripheral blood, taken 28 days after the second AZD1222 dose. These receptors all stem from an adult who received the AZD1222 COVID-19 vaccine.

The chain combines TRBV6-1 with TRBJ2-1, with a tentative D call TRBD2 (5 bases). V was trimmed by 3 bases and J by 4 bases, leaving 10 bases between them. The CDR3 has 14 amino acids. Germline CDR1 MNHNS, CDR2 SASEGT. CDR3 sequence (DNA): TGTGCCAGCAGTGACGACGGGGATTACAATGAGCAGTTCTTC. Translated, it gives CASSDDGDYNEQFF.

This clone was observed once. The chain couples TRBV6-5 to TRBJ1-1; the match to TRBD1 covers 7 bases. The V and J ends lost 2 bases and 11 bases, in that order; junction bases with no gene match: 8. The CDR3 extends over 13 amino acids. CDR1 and CDR2 (germline): MNHEY, SVGAGI. The CDR3 spells CASSYTRGSRAFF. CDR3 bases: TGTGCCAGCAGTTACACCAGGGGGTCCAGGGCTTTCTTT.

The chain uses TRBV3-1 (or the pseudogene TRBV3-2) and TRBJ2-1; D gene ambiguous. The CDR3 is 12 residues long. CDR1 is LGHDT, CDR2 YNNKEL, per germline (reference sequence). Trimming shortened V by 1 base and J by 9 bases, and 7 bases separated the two germline ends. CDR3 DNA: TGTGCCAGCAGCCAAGTTATCACTGAGCAGTTCTTC. Protein product: CASSQVITEQFF.

The V call is TRBV2, the J call TRBJ1-1; no reliable D call. Trimming removed 9 bases from V and 7 bases from J, with 24 bases in between. Germline V gives CDR1 SNHLY, CDR2 FYNNEI. The CDR3 extends over 15 amino acids. The CDR3 protein is CASSWVRIQYSEAFF. The CDR3 bases are TGTGCCAGTTCTTGGGTGAGGATACAATATAGTGAAGCTTTCTTT.

This clone was counted only a few times. The J gene is TRBJ2-1, the V gene TRBV2; 7 bases line up with TRBD1. Germline V gives CDR1 SNHLY, CDR2 FYNNEI. The CDR3 is made up of 14 amino acids. Trimming at V came to 9 bases and at J to 5 bases, leaving 10 bases not matched to a gene. CDR3 loop: CASLRDSPNNEQFF. In nucleotides, the CDR3 is TGTGCCAGTCTCCGGGACAGCCCAAACAATGAGCAGTTCTTC.

The chain employs TRBV3-1 (or the pseudogene TRBV3-2) and TRBJ1-4; D call uncertain. Germline loops: CDR1 LGHDT, CDR2 YNNKEL (reference sequence). The CDR3 extends over 14 amino acids. V was clipped by 0 bases and J by 5 bases, with 7 bases between them. CDR3 sequence: CASSQEWVNEKLFF. CDR3 sequence (DNA): TGTGCCAGCAGCCAAGAATGGGTGAATGAAAAACTGTTTTTT.